The sequence of this TCR beta chain was determined in a study of early T cells in non-severe SARS-CoV-2 infection. Across the study: The study sequenced bulk RNA from unsorted whole blood, with chains unpaired.

By sample share, this clonotype is medium-sized. V was clipped by 4 bases and J by 7 bases; unmatched bases: 2. CDR3 length equals 12 residues. CDR1 is ENHRY and CDR2 is SYGVKD in the germline V gene. Unique molecular identifiers tagged individual cDNA molecules. TCRdb ran MiXCR on the 5' RACE reads and lists one entry per CDR3 protein. The sample lists about 52,000 distinct CDR3 sequences; roughly 8% were seen once. This TCR was recovered from an adult who was a healthcare worker with PCR-confirmed SARS-CoV-2 infection or an uninfected control (not recorded which). The chain recombines TRBV10-3 with TRBJ2-3; 7 nucleotides align to TRBD1. The material sequenced was whole blood. The CDR3 here is CAISGDSNTQYF. CDR3 nucleotides: TGTGCCATCAGTGGGGACAGCAATACGCAGTATTTT.